This record concerns one TCR beta chain sequence. The data are from a study of blood T cell repertoires in COVID-19. Enrolled during active infection, Seattle patients were then followed longitudinally. The CDR3 length is 17 residues. In germline, CDR1 is SGHRS, CDR2 YFSETQ. V was clipped by 3 bases and J by 3 bases, with 19 bases between them. Original processing methods: Reference gene primer amplification yielded estimated nucleated cell counts. Produced via immunoSEQ multiplex PCR; TCRdb's table is partial and in-frame only. That table gives V, J and clone size, and the DNA gave D and trimming. The top ten clones hold 11% of a sample with 200,000 to 250,000 clones, around 86% of them seen once.

The rearrangement links TRBV5-1 to TRBJ2-1; possibly TRBD2 for D (5 bases). This receptor was taken from a man aged 45-60 years with COVID-19, enrolled during active disease. Sequencing input: peripheral blood. The CDR3 loop reads CASSSFHLPRGYNEQFF. CDR3 nucleotide sequence: TGCGCCAGCAGCTCCTTCCACCTACCCCGGGGCTACAATGAGCAGTTCTTC. Filled out from reference TRBV5-1 and TRBJ2-1, the complete variable domain reads KAGVTQTPRYLIKTRGQQVTLSCSPISGHRSVSWYQQTPGQGLQFLFEYFSETQRNKGNFPGRFSGRQFSNSRSEMNVSTLELGDSALYLCASSSFHLPRGYNEQFFGPGTRLTVL.